This T cell receptor (beta chain) was recovered during a study of shared clonotypes between healthy human individuals. V lost 0 bases and J lost 5; bases outside the gene matches: 6. Looked up from germline, CDR1 is MNHEY and CDR2 is SVGAGI. CDR3 length: 15 amino acids. TCRdb's table, derived via immunoSEQ multiplex PCR, lists solely in-frame clones and lacks some. Here the sample spans around 1,000,000 clones, roughly 80% being singletons. Donors were healthy HIV-negative adults without recent acute infections or vaccinations. Sequenced: memory CD4+ T cells from PBMCs. The subset: CD45RA-negative fraction. The origin of this receptor is a man aged 18 to 30 in good health. Some clones in this sample may be carry-over from other donors' samples. The V call is TRBV6-5, the J call TRBJ2-7; 8 positions agree with TRBD2. CDR3 sequence reads: CASSYSGTRFHEQYF. In nucleotides, the CDR3 is TGTGCCAGCAGTTACTCGGGGACTAGATTCCACGAGCAGTACTTC.